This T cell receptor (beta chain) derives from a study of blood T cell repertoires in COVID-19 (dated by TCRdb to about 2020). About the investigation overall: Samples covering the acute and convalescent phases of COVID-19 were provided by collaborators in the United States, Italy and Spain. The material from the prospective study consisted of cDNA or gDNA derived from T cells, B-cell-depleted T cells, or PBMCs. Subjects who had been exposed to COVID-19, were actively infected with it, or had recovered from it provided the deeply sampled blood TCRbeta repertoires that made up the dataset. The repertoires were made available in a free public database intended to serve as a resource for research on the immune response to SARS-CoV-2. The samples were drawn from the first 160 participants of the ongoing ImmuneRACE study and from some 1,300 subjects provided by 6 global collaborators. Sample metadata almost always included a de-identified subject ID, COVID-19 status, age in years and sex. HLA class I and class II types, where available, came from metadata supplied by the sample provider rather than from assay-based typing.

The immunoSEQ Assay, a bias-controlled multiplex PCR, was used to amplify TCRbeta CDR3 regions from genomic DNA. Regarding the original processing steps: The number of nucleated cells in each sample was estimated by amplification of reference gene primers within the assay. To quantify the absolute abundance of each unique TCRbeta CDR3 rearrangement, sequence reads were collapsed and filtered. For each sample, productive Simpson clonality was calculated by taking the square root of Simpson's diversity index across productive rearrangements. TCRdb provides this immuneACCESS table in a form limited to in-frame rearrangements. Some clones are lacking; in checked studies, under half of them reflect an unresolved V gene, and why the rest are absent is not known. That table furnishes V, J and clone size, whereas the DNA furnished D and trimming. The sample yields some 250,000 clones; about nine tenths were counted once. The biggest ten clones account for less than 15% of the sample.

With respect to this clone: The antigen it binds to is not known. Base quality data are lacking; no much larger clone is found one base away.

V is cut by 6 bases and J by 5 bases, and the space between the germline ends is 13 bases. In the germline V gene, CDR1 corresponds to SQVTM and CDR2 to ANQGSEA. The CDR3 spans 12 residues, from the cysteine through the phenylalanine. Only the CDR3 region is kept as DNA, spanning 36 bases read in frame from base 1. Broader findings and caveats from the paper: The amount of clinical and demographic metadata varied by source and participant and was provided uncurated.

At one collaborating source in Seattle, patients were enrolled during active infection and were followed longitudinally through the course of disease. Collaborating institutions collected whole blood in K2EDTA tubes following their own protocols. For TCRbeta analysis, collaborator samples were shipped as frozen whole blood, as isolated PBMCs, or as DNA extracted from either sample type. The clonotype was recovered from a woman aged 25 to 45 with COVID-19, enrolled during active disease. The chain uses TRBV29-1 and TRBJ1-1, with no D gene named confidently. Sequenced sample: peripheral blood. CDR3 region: CSVTTGLTEAFF. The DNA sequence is TGCAGCGTCACGACGGGGTTGACTGAAGCTTTCTTT.